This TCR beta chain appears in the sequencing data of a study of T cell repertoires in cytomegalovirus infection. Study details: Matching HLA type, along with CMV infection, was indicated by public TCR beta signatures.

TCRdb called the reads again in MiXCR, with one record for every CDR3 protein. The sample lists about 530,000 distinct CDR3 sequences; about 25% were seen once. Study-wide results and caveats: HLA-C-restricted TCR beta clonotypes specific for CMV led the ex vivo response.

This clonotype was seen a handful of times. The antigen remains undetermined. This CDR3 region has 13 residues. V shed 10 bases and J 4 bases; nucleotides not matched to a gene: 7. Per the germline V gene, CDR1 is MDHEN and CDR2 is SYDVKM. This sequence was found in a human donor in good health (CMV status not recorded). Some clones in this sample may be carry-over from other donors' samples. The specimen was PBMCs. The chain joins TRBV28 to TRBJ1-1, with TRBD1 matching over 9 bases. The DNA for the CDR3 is TGTGCCACCAGAAAACAGGGGGCCACTGAAGCTTTCTTT. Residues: CATRKQGATEAFF.